Presented here are 5 T cell receptor beta chains from one specimen sequenced in a study of cytomegalovirus exposure and HLA in healthy donors. The study ran its PCR with 60 Vbeta and 13 Jbeta primers. Using immunoSEQ multiplex PCR, the repertoire was profiled, and TCRdb retains in-frame clones only, with some absent. This sample has roughly 120,000 clones, with approximately 60% found just once. Input material: PBMCs. Source of these receptors: a woman aged 25 to 39 in good health and CMV-seronegative.

This rearrangement joins TRBV15 to TRBJ2-2; the match to TRBD1 covers 8 bases. This CDR3 is built from 17 residues. After removal of 1 base from V and 0 bases from J, the junction contained 4 bases not matched to a gene. The germline V gene encodes CDR1 LNHNV and CDR2 YYDKDF (reference sequence). DNA of the CDR3: TGTGCCACCAGCAGAGGGCCAGGGGGCGCGAACACCGGGGAGCTGTTTTTT. This encodes CATSRGPGGANTGELFF.

J is TRBJ2-1 and V is TRBV25-1; the D gene is possibly TRBD1 (6 bases). The germline CDR1 and CDR2 sequences are MGHDK and SYGVNS. V lost 6 bases to trimming and J lost 1 base, with 16 bases between them. This CDR3 has 16 amino acids. The DNA of the CDR3 is TGTGCCAGCAGCGTCGCAGGGGTGGGATCCTACAATGAGCAGTTCTTC. Translated, it gives CASSVAGVGSYNEQFF.

This rearrangement joins TRBV5-1 to TRBJ2-5; tentatively, D is TRBD2 (6 bases). Germline-derived CDR1 and CDR2 are SGHRS and YFSETQ. V was pared by 2 bases and J by 3 bases, with 8 bases between. The CDR3 length is 13 residues. The CDR3 DNA follows: TGCGCCAGCAGCTTCGGCGGGGAAGAGACCCAGTACTTC. It translates to CASSFGGEETQYF.

The V gene is TRBV5-1, the J gene TRBJ2-1; D possibly corresponds to TRBD1 (5 bases). With 0 bases removed from V and 4 bases from J, the gap between germline ends came to 8 bases. CDR1 and CDR2 (germline): SGHRS, YFSETQ. The CDR3 has 14 residues. CDR3 sequence reads: CASSLDRRYNEQFF. DNA of the CDR3: TGCGCCAGCAGCTTGGACAGGCGGTACAATGAGCAGTTCTTC.

The rearrangement uses TRBV28 and TRBJ2-2; possible D gene TRBD2, 5 bases. Germline V CDR1 and CDR2: MDHEN, SYDVKM. Trimming stripped 7 bases from V and 5 bases from J, with 14 bases between. There are 14 residues in the CDR3. The CDR3 nucleotides are TGTGCCAGCACCGCAGCTAAGCGGACCGGGGAGCTGTTTTTT. This sequence encodes CASTAAKRTGELFF.